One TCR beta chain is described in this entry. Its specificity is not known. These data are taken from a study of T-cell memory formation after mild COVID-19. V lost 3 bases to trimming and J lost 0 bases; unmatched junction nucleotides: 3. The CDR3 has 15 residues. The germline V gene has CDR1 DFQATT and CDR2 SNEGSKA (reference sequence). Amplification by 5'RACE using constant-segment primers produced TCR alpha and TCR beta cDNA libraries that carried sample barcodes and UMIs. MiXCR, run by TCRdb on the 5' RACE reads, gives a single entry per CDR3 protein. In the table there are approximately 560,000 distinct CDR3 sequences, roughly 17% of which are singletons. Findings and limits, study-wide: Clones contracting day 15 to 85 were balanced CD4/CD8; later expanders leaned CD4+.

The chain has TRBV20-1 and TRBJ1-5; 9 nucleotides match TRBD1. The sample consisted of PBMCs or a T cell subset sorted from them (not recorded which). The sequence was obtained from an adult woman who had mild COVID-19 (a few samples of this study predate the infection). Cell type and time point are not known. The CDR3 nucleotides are TGCAGTGCTAGCCTGACAGGGGGTAGCAATCAGCCCCAGCATTTT. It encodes CSASLTGGSNQPQHF.